These 18 T cell receptor beta chains came from one sample sequenced in a study of immune cell composition in non-small cell lung cancer. Only in-frame clones appear in the TCRdb table, and some are missing; sequencing was by immunoSEQ multiplex PCR. Here the sample spans 9,500 to 10,000 clones, approximately 74% being singletons. Sequenced: lung tumor tissue. The receptor set was obtained from a human donor with non-small cell lung cancer.

The chain uses TRBV5-4 and TRBJ2-7, with no clear D. Trimming took off 4 bases at V and 2 bases at J, with 16 bases between the two ends. The CDR3 has 15 residues. The germline V gene has CDR1 SGHNT and CDR2 YYREEE (reference sequence). Here the CDR3 reads CASSPRTSNPYEQYF. CDR3 bases: TGTGCCAGCAGCCCACGGACGAGCAACCCCTACGAGCAGTACTTC.

The V call is TRBV19, the J call TRBJ2-2, with 10 bases aligning to TRBD2. CDR3 size: 14 residues. Germline trimming cut 9 bases from V and 4 bases from J; bases unmatched to any gene: 5. CDR1 and CDR2 (germline): LNHDA, SQIVND (reference sequence). The CDR3 DNA sequence: TGTGCCAGCAGCGGGGGGGGAATCACCGGGGAGCTGTTTTTT. Encoded protein: CASSGGGITGELFF.

This clone occurred a few times. This chain uses TRBV13 with TRBJ1-3; D gene ambiguous. This CDR3 comprises 15 residues. Germline loops: CDR1 PRHDT, CDR2 FYEKMQ (reference sequence). V was shortened by 5 bases and J by 4 bases, with 15 bases between the two germline ends. CDR3 amino acids: CASSPTLGSGNTIYF. CDR3 sequence (DNA): TGTGCCAGCAGCCCAACTTTGGGCTCCGGAAACACCATATATTTT.

The chain is built from TRBV11-3 and TRBJ1-1; D unresolved. Trimming removed 0 bases from V and 4 bases from J, with 9 bases in between. Per germline, CDR1 SGHNT and CDR2 YENEEA. The CDR3 runs to 14 residues. CDR3 nucleotide sequence: TGTGCCAGCAGCTTAGAGGCTAGAGGCACTGAAGCTTTCTTT. It specifies CASSLEARGTEAFF.

The chain carries TRBV2 and TRBJ2-4; D might be TRBD1 or TRBD2, each matching 5 bases. This CDR3 region has 15 residues. CDR1 is SNHLY, CDR2 FYNNEI, per germline. V lost 4 bases and J lost 4, with 14 bases in between. The CDR3 nucleotides read TGTGCCAGCAGTGGTACCGGGACCTATAAAAACATTCAGTACTTC. This encodes CASSGTGTYKNIQYF.

The chain combines TRBV5-4 with TRBJ1-2; D not resolved. There are 12 residues in the CDR3. Germline CDR1 reads SGHNT; CDR2 reads YYREEE (reference sequence). The V end was cut by 0 bases, the J end by 5 bases, with 5 bases between. The CDR3 region is CASSLGAYGYTF. The CDR3 DNA reads TGTGCCAGCAGCTTGGGGGCTTATGGCTACACCTTC.

The chain has TRBV7-2 and TRBJ1-2, with D maybe TRBD1 (6 bases). Trimming pared 4 bases from V and 6 bases from J, leaving 21 bases between. Germline values: CDR1 SGHTA, CDR2 FQGNSA. The CDR3 spans 16 residues. Here the CDR3 DNA reads TGTGCCAGCAGCTCCTGGACAGAAGGGGTTAAGGATGGCTACACCTTC. This encodes CASSSWTEGVKDGYTF.

V is TRBV7-6 and J is TRBJ2-2; either TRBD1 or TRBD2 may fit D (5 bases each). Germline V gene sequence: CDR1 SGHVS, CDR2 FNYEAQ. The CDR3 is 16 amino acids. Trimming removed 2 bases from V and 4 bases from J, with 14 bases in between. This chain's CDR3 is CASSLSRGAGTGELFF. DNA of the CDR3: TGTGCCAGCAGCTTATCCCGGGGCGCCGGCACCGGGGAGCTGTTTTTT.

The chain has TRBV28 and TRBJ2-5, with 9 nucleotides matching TRBD1. The ends lost 5 bases at V and 5 bases at J; junction bases unmatched: 9. Looked up from germline, CDR1 is MDHEN and CDR2 is SYDVKM. The CDR3 is 15 residues long. The CDR3 sequence is CASSTNRGPGETQYF. CDR3 nucleotides: TGTGCCAGCAGTACGAACAGGGGGCCGGGGGAGACCCAGTACTTC.

V usage is TRBV5-1 and J usage is TRBJ1-2; 7 bases match TRBD1. Germline V gene sequence: CDR1 SGHRS, CDR2 YFSETQ. The CDR3 is 15 amino acids. The V and J ends lost 0 bases and 8 bases, in that order; junction bases with no gene match: 10. The CDR3 loop reads CASSLEGTGAQGYTF. CDR3 coding DNA: TGCGCCAGCAGCTTGGAGGGCACAGGGGCTCAAGGCTACACCTTC.

The V call is TRBV5-6, the J call TRBJ1-4, with 9 positions matching TRBD1. The CDR3 has 16 amino acids. The ends lost 4 bases at V and 10 bases at J; junction bases unmatched: 14. From germline, CDR1 is SGHDT and CDR2 YYEEEE. CDR3 DNA: TGTGCCAGCAGCAGAAGGACAGGGGATTTTTCGGGAAAACTGTTTTTT. It codes for CASSRRTGDFSGKLFF.

This clone was found a few times. This chain links TRBV11-3 with TRBJ2-7, with D perhaps being TRBD1 or TRBD2 (5 bases each). Trimming took 1 base from V and 3 from J, leaving 10 bases between them. Per germline, CDR1 SGHNT and CDR2 YENEEA. This CDR3 spans 14 amino acids. CDR3 amino acids: CASSLVAGSYEQYF. CDR3 nucleotide sequence: TGTGCCAGCAGCTTAGTCGCAGGGAGCTACGAGCAGTACTTC.

The rearrangement uses TRBV5-8 and TRBJ1-4; D uncertain. Trimming stripped 0 bases from V and 10 bases from J, with 4 bases between. This CDR3 region has 11 residues. Per germline, CDR1 SGHTS and CDR2 YDEGEE. The CDR3 spells CASSLDIKLFF. The CDR3 DNA follows: TGTGCCAGCAGCTTGGATATAAAACTGTTTTTT.

This sequence joins TRBV19 and TRBJ1-5; TRBD1 matches at 8 bases. The junction had 9 bases not matched to a gene; V was cut back by 3 bases and J by 2 bases. Germline loops: CDR1 LNHDA, CDR2 SQIVND (reference sequence). CDR3 length equals 17 residues. CDR3 region: CASSMFDRGKGNQPQHF. The CDR3 nucleotides read TGTGCCAGTAGTATGTTTGACAGGGGAAAGGGCAATCAGCCCCAGCATTTT. Filled out from reference TRBV19 and TRBJ1-5, the complete variable domain reads DGGITQSPKYLFRKEGQNVTLSCEQNLNHDAMYWYRQDPGQGLRLIYYSQIVNDFQKGDIAEGYSVSREKKESFPLTVTSAQKNPTAFYLCASSMFDRGKGNQPQHFGDGTRLSIL.

The chain joins TRBV6-1 to TRBJ1-1, with 9 positions matching TRBD1. V lost 4 bases to trimming and J lost 1 base; unmatched junction nucleotides: 7. CDR3 length equals 16 residues. CDR1 is MNHNS and CDR2 is SASEGT in the germline V gene. CDR3 bases: TGTGCCAGCAGTGTATATGGACAGGGGACGAACACTGAAGCTTTCTTT. Translating it yields CASSVYGQGTNTEAFF.

V is TRBV18 and J is TRBJ1-1; D is unresolved. V was shortened by 5 bases and J by 0 bases, with 10 bases between the two germline ends. The germline gives CDR1 KGHSH, CDR2 LQKENI. The CDR3 loop spans 14 amino acids. In DNA form, the CDR3 reads TGTGCCAGCTCATCTACCCCGGTGAACACTGAAGCTTTCTTT. This translates into CASSSTPVNTEAFF.

V is TRBV28 and J is TRBJ2-7; a possible D gene is TRBD1 (6 bases). Between the trimmed V and J ends, which lost 5 bases and 9 bases, there was a span of 26 bases. The CDR3 contains 16 residues. Germline V gives CDR1 MDHEN, CDR2 SYDVKM. The CDR3 coding sequence is TGTGCCAGCAGTCTTGACCCCAGGGGCAACTTGTTGGGGCAGTACTTC. Translating it yields CASSLDPRGNLLGQYF.

The rearrangement uses TRBV28 and TRBJ2-5; D call uncertain. V was shortened by 3 bases and J by 1 base, with 9 bases between the two germline ends. The CDR3 contains 14 residues. Germline CDR1 reads MDHEN; CDR2 reads SYDVKM. CDR3 residues: CASSLVSTQETQYF. The CDR3 nucleotides read TGTGCCAGCAGTTTGGTTAGTACCCAAGAGACCCAGTACTTC.